The 14 T cell receptor beta chains given below trace back to one sample, sequenced in a study of T cells in Graves' hyperthyroidism and ophthalmopathy. Researchers amplified the TCR beta CDR3 regions from RNA transcripts. With the HTBI primer set, the TCR CDR3 went through a first round of RT-PCR. TCRdb reprocessed the multiplex PCR reads via MiXCR and lists one record per CDR3 protein. The data show 250,000 to 350,000 distinct CDR3 sequences, with roughly 20% seen just once and 50% to 75% held by the top ten. Material for sequencing was blood. These receptors were obtained from a young man with Graves' ophthalmopathy.

This clonotype is medium-sized in the sample. The chain carries TRBV28 and TRBJ1-1; 7 nucleotides match TRBD1. Germline CDR1 is MDHEN and CDR2 is SYDVKM. The CDR3 has 13 amino acids. After removal of 6 bases from V and 4 bases from J, the junction contained 5 bases not matched to a gene. The CDR3 DNA reads TGTGCCAGCAGCCCAGACAGGGTCACTGAAGCTTTCTTT. Translated, it gives CASSPDRVTEAFF.

The chain recombines TRBV9 with TRBJ1-6; 7 nucleotides align to TRBD1. Germline V gene sequence: CDR1 SGDLS, CDR2 YYNGEE. This CDR3 has 15 residues. V trimming: 2 bases; J trimming: 7 bases; junction bases outside the gene matches: 6. The CDR3 region is CASSVMTGWNSPLHF. As DNA, the CDR3 is TGTGCCAGCAGCGTTATGACAGGGTGGAATTCACCCCTCCACTTT.

The sample holds many counts of this clonotype. The chain employs TRBV5-1 and TRBJ2-4; 7 nucleotides align to TRBD1. After removal of 3 bases from V and 9 bases from J, the junction contained 12 bases not matched to a gene. The CDR3 is 15 amino acids. Germline V gives CDR1 SGHRS, CDR2 YFSETQ. The CDR3 region is CASSWTDRSSGIQYF. CDR3 in DNA: TGCGCCAGCAGCTGGACGGACAGGAGTTCGGGCATTCAGTACTTC. The full variable domain, in which reference TRBV5-1 and TRBJ2-4 provide the parts outside the CDR3, is KAGVTQTPRYLIKTRGQQVTLSCSPISGHRSVSWYQQTPGQGLQFLFEYFSETQRNKGNFPGRFSGRQFSNSRSEMNVSTLELGDSALYLCASSWTDRSSGIQYFGAGTRLSVL.

This clonotype has a handful of counts. This chain connects TRBV25-1 to TRBJ1-6, with D possibly being TRBD1 (5 bases). The length of the CDR3 is 13 residues. The germline V and J ends were trimmed by 5 bases and 11 bases, with 13 bases remaining between them. Germline V lookup: CDR1 MGHDK, CDR2 SYGVNS. The CDR3, as DNA: TGTGCCAGCAGTTTGCCAGGGTACGCACCCCTCCACTTT. Protein sequence: CASSLPGYAPLHF.

Regarding this clonotype: This could be a read error, since a much larger clone is one nucleotide away. The chain recombines TRBV20-1 with TRBJ2-3, with 7 bases fitting TRBD2. Losses at the gene ends were 1 base for V and 1 base for J; bases not matched to a gene: 8. The germline V gene encodes CDR1 DFQATT and CDR2 SNEGSKA (reference sequence). This CDR3 comprises 16 residues. CDR3 sequence: CSARGGGRGGTDTQYF. The CDR3 DNA reads TGCAGTGCTAGAGGGGGCGGGAGAGGGGGCACAGATACGCAGTATTTT.

This clonotype showed up many times. The chain joins TRBV11-3 to TRBJ2-5; D assignment may be TRBD1 or TRBD2 (5 bases each). V was cut by 4 bases and J by 1 base, with 13 bases left in between. CDR3 size: 15 residues. The germline gives CDR1 SGHNT, CDR2 YENEEA. The CDR3 is CASSSYIGGQETQYF. CDR3 DNA: TGTGCCAGCAGCTCGTATATTGGGGGCCAAGAGACCCAGTACTTC.

In its sample, this clonotype was seen a few times. The chain uses TRBV19 and TRBJ2-3; perhaps D is TRBD1 or TRBD2 (5 bases each). V lost 3 bases and J 5 bases, leaving 6 bases between the germline ends. The CDR3 consists of 12 residues. Germline CDR1 reads LNHDA; CDR2 reads SQIVND (reference sequence). The CDR3 bases are TGTGCCAGTAGTATGGGGGTAGATACGCAGTATTTT. The encoded protein is CASSMGVDTQYF.

The gene calls are TRBV19 and TRBJ1-1; D gene unclear. Between the trimmed V and J ends, which lost 1 base and 6 bases, there was a span of 6 bases. The CDR3 has 12 residues. Germline V gives CDR1 LNHDA, CDR2 SQIVND (reference sequence). The CDR3 DNA follows: TGTGCCAGTAGTATAGGGGGAGCTGAAGCTTTCTTT. It yields the protein CASSIGGAEAFF. Full variable domain (remainder filled in from reference TRBV19 and TRBJ1-1): DGGITQSPKYLFRKEGQNVTLSCEQNLNHDAMYWYRQDPGQGLRLIYYSQIVNDFQKGDIAEGYSVSREKKESFPLTVTSAQKNPTAFYLCASSIGGAEAFFGQGTRLTVV.

CDR3: CASSMAAGARETQYF. Here the CDR3 DNA reads TGTGCCAGTAGTATGGCGGCGGGAGCGCGAGAGACCCAGTACTTC. This chain connects TRBV19 to TRBJ2-5, with TRBD2 matching over 7 bases. With V trimmed by 3 bases and J by 4 bases, 8 bases remained unmatched. Germline CDR1 is LNHDA and CDR2 is SQIVND (reference sequence). The CDR3 covers 15 residues.

A few counts support this clonotype. This chain uses TRBV13 with TRBJ2-1, with 8 bases matching TRBD2. The CDR3 totals 15 residues. J was trimmed by 2 bases and V by 6 bases; bases with no gene match: 6. Germline CDR1 is PRHDT and CDR2 is FYEKMQ (reference sequence). The CDR3 DNA reads TGTGCCAGCAGTTCACGGGAGGGTACCTACAATGAGCAGTTCTTC. Translated, it gives CASSSREGTYNEQFF. Full variable domain (missing parts from reference TRBV13 and TRBJ2-1): AAGVIQSPRHLIKEKRETATLKCYPIPRHDTVYWYQQGPGQDPQFLISFYEKMQSDKGSIPDRFSAQQFSDYHSELNMSSLELGDSALYFCASSSREGTYNEQFFGPGTRLTVL.

DNA of the CDR3: TGTGCCAGCAGCCCCCCAAAGGTGGGGGCGGGATACAATGAGCAGTTCTTC. This encodes CASSPPKVGAGYNEQFF. The chain is built from TRBV13 and TRBJ2-1, with D perhaps TRBD1 or TRBD2 (6 bases each). V was cut by 5 bases and J by 4 bases, with 21 bases left in between. Germline V gives CDR1 PRHDT, CDR2 FYEKMQ (reference sequence). The length of the CDR3 is 17 residues. Full variable domain (outside the CDR3, taken from reference TRBV13 and TRBJ2-1): AAGVIQSPRHLIKEKRETATLKCYPIPRHDTVYWYQQGPGQDPQFLISFYEKMQSDKGSIPDRFSAQQFSDYHSELNMSSLELGDSALYFCASSPPKVGAGYNEQFFGPGTRLTVL.

This clonotype was observed at least ten times. The rearrangement uses TRBV7-9 and TRBJ2-1; TRBD1 might be the D (6 bases). The CDR3 is 15 residues long. Trimming left V 4 bases short and J 7 bases short, with 17 bases between. CDR1 is SEHNR, CDR2 FQNEAQ, per germline (reference sequence). CDR3 in amino acids: CASSSTLRGINEQFF. The CDR3 DNA reads TGTGCCAGCAGCTCCACACTAAGGGGGATTAATGAGCAGTTCTTC.

This clonotype was counted a few times. V gene TRBV28 combines with J gene TRBJ1-2, with 10 bases fitting TRBD1. CDR1 is MDHEN, CDR2 SYDVKM, per germline. Unmatched junction bases numbered 4, after V lost 6 bases and J lost 3 bases. This CDR3 is built from 14 residues. CDR3 sequence (DNA): TGTGCCAGCAGGGCCGGGACAGGGGACTATGGCTACACCTTC. Protein product: CASRAGTGDYGYTF.

This clonotype has just a few counts. Its ends do not fully match the called genes, so a read error is possible. The V and J genes are TRBV7-7 and TRBJ2-5, with 7 nucleotides matching TRBD1. Germline V gives CDR1 SSHAT, CDR2 FNYEAQ (reference sequence). The CDR3 has 14 amino acids. The CDR3 reads CASSVTGKQETQYF. The CDR3 DNA sequence: TGTGCTAGCAGCGTGACAGGGAAGCAAGAGACCCAGTACTTC.